A selection of T cell receptor beta chains follows, all from one sample in a study of T cell repertoires in aging, cancer and after chemotherapy. TCRdb reanalysed the multiplex PCR reads using MiXCR and keeps one entry per CDR3 protein. The sample contains about 9,400 distinct CDR3 sequences, around 40% of which appear only once. Sequenced material: blood. These receptors were collected from a human donor in good health. The conserved cysteine and the conserved F or W are not part of the CDR3 here.

V gene | CDR3 protein
TRBV7-6 | ASTGQGTAGELF
TRBV7-9 | ASSLRQTVASNEQF
TRBV11-3 | ASSRSRLGTGELF
TRBV11-3 | ASSFATASGAQF
TRBV5-1 | ASSSSEAGESGELF
TRBV11-2 | ASSFEGRNYEQY
TRBV12-3/TRBV12-4 | ASRSPPGEGAITDTQY
TRBV29-1 | SVQGGDTEAF
TRBV6-5 | ASSQTGFYEQY
TRBV6-5 | ASSPGQGNQPQH
TRBV6-1 | ATTTGYGSYNEQF
TRBV15 | ATSRGTGAANTIY
TRBV7-2 | ASSSPPSHTEAF
TRBV4-2 | ASSESRGRSNEQF
TRBV10-3 | AISVVENSGTEAF
TRBV27 | ASSLTGADSPLH
TRBV20-1 | SAGQRPPRVGQY
TRBV4-3 | ASSQDSGGVGEQY
TRBV18 | ASSRSEGTEAF
TRBV11-3 | ASSPTGGAEQY
TRBV19 | ASSVYSGGQGGYT
TRBV12-3/TRBV12-4 | ASSLGLAGGGTDTQY
TRBV19 | ASSWQGGQPQH
TRBV5-4 | ASSRDGSSPLH
TRBV29-1 | SVEWDSGEV
TRBV4-2 | ASSQQRPRLGNEQF
TRBV6-5 | ASSLLAGNEQF
TRBV6-2/TRBV6-3 | ASSPATSGKPDTQY
TRBV12-3/TRBV12-4 | ASSLWGAVYNEQF
TRBV27 | ASSLSTGPFQPQH
TRBV6-1 | ASSLERGHEQY
TRBV5-6 | ASTLAGSTDTQY
TRBV10-3 | AISEDRGATEAF
TRBV18 | ASSLGPDHNEQF
TRBV7-9 | ASSLGPGTGRAEQY
TRBV6-5 | ASSYWGTSEYGYT
TRBV5-4 | ASSIRQFQETQY
TRBV12-3/TRBV12-4 | ASTITGLFGSPLH
TRBV13 | ASSYSSQSNQPQH
TRBV5-6 | ASSAGDRTYNEQF
TRBV5-6 | ASSSVQGGNNEAF
TRBV20-1 | SARDRLAGEDTQY
TRBV6-1 | ASSEYTSGNEQF
TRBV19 | ASRDRDRAGGYT
TRBV15 | ATSRSGVAGTEAF
TRBV6-2/TRBV6-3 | ASSYSLGLGQRTEAF
TRBV6-5 | ASSRGGGYEQY
TRBV6-5 | ASRRQGAREKLF
TRBV11-3 | ASSQRVQGVQETQY